The sequence of this T cell receptor (beta chain) was determined in a study of shared clonotypes between healthy human individuals. The repertoire was sequenced with immunoSEQ multiplex PCR; TCRdb's copy has only in-frame clones and lacks some. The repertoire holds 2 million to 2.5 million clones, with 85% to 95% as singletons. There are 13 residues in the CDR3. CDR1 is LGHNA, CDR2 YSLEER, per germline. Trimming took off 1 base at V and 8 bases at J, with 9 bases between the two ends. About this clone itself: Other DNA sequences in the same sample also yield this CDR3.

Naive CD8 isolation took CD45RO-negative cells positively selected for CCR7 and excluded terminally differentiated effector memory CD45RA+ cells. What was sequenced was naive CD8+ T cells from PBMCs. The chain is built from TRBV4-3 and TRBJ2-1, with D possibly being TRBD1 (6 bases). This clonotype was obtained from a man younger than 30 in good health. Some clones in this sample may be carry-over from other donors' samples. The chain's CDR3 is CASSQARGYEQFF. CDR3 coding DNA: TGCGCCAGCAGCCAAGCGAGGGGGTATGAGCAGTTCTTC.